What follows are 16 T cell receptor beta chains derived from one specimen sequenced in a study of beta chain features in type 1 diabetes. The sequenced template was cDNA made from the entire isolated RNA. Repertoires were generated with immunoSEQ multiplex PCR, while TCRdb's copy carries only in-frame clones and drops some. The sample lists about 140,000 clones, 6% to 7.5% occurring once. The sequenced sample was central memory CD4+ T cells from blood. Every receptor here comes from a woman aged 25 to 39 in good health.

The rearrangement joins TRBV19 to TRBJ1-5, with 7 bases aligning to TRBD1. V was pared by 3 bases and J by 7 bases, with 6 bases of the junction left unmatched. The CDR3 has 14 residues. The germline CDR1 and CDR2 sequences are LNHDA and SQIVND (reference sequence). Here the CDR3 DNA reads TGTGCCAGTAGTATCGCACAGGGGAAACAGCCCCAGCATTTT. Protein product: CASSIAQGKQPQHF.

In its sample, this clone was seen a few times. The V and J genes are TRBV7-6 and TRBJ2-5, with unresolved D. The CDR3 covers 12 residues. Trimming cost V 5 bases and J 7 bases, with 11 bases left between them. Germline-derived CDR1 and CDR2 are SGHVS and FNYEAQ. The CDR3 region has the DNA TGTGCCAGCAGCGAAGTAACTGGGACCCAGTACTTC. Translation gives CASSEVTGTQYF.

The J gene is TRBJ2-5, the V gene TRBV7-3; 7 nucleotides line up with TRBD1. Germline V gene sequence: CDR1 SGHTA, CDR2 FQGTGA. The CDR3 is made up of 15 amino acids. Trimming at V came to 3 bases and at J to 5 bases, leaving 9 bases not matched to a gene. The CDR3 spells CASSFLGQVRETQYF. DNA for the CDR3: TGTGCCAGCAGCTTCCTCGGACAGGTCCGGGAGACCCAGTACTTC.

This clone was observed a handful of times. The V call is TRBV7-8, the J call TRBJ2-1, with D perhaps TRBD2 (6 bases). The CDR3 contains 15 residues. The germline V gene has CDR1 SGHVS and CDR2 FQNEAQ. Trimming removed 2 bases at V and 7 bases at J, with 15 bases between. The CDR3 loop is CASSLNSGALNEQFF. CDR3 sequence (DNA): TGTGCCAGCAGCTTAAATAGCGGAGCCCTAAATGAGCAGTTCTTC.

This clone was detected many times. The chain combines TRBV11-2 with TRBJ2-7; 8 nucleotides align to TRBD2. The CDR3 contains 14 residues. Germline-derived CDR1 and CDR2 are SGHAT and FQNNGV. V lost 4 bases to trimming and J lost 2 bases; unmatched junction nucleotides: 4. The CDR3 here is CASSSTSVAYEQYF. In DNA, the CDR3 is TGTGCCAGCAGCTCGACTAGCGTAGCCTACGAGCAGTACTTC.

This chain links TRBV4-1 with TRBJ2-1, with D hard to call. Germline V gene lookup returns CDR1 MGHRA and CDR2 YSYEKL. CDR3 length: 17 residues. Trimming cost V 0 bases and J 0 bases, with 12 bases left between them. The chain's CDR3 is CASSQDAGFNSYNEQFF. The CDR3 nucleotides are TGCGCCAGCAGCCAAGATGCCGGGTTTAACTCCTACAATGAGCAGTTCTTC.

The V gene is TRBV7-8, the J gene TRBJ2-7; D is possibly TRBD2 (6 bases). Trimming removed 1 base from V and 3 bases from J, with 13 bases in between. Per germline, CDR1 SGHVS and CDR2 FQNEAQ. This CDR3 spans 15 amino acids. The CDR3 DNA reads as TGTGCCAGCAGCTTAGTGGACGGGGGAGGCTACGAGCAGTACTTC. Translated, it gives CASSLVDGGGYEQYF. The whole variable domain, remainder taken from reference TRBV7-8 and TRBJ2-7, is GAGVSQSPRYKVAKRGQDVALRCDPISGHVSLFWYQQALGQGPEFLTYFQNEAQLDKSGLPSDRFFAERPEGSVSTLKIQRTQQEDSAVYLCASSLVDGGGYEQYFGPGTRLTVT.

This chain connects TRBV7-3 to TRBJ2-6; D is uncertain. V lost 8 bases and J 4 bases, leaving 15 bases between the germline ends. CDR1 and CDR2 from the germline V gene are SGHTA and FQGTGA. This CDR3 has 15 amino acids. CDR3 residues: CASGAGAVGANVLTF. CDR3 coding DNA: TGTGCCAGCGGCGCCGGAGCTGTGGGGGCCAACGTCCTGACTTTC.

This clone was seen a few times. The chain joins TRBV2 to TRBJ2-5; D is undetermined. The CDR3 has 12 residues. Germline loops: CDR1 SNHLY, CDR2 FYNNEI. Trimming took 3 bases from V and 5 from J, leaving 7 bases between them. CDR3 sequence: CASSEWHETQYF. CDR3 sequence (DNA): TGTGCCAGCAGTGAGTGGCACGAGACCCAGTACTTC.

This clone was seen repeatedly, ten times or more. CDR3 in DNA: TGTGCCACCAGCAGACCCGGGACTAGCAGGGGTCGTTCTTTTGAGCAGTACTTC. Protein: CATSRPGTSRGRSFEQYF. The chain links TRBV15 to TRBJ2-7; 9 bases align to TRBD2. This CDR3 contains 18 residues. Germline-derived CDR1 and CDR2 are LNHNV and YYDKDF (reference sequence). With V trimmed by 2 bases and J by 7 bases, 18 bases remained unmatched.

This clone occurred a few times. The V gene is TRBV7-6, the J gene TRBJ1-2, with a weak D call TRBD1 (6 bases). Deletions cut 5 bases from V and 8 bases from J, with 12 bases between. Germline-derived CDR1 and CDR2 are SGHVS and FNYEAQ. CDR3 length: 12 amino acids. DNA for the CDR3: TGTGCCAGCAGCCCAGGGGTTTCGGGCTACACCTTC. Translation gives CASSPGVSGYTF.

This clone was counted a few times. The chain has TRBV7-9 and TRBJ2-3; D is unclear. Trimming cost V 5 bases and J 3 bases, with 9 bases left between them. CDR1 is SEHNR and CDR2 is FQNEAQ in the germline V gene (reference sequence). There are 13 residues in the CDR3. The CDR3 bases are TGTGCCAGCAGCCCGCAAGCGACAGATACGCAGTATTTT. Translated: CASSPQATDTQYF.

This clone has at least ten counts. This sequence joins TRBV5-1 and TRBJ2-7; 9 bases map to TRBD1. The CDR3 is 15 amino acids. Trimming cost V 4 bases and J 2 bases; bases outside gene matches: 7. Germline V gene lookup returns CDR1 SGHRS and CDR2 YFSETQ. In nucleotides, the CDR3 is TGCGCCAGCAGCGTCACCGGGACAGGGACCTACGAGCAGTACTTC. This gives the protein CASSVTGTGTYEQYF.

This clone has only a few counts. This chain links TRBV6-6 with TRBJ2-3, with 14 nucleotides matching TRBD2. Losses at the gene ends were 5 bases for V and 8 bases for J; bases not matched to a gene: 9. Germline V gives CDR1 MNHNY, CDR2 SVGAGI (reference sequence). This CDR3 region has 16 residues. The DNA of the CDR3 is TGTGCCAGCAGTCCTGGACTAGCGGGAGGACTGGCTACGCAGTATTTT. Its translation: CASSPGLAGGLATQYF.

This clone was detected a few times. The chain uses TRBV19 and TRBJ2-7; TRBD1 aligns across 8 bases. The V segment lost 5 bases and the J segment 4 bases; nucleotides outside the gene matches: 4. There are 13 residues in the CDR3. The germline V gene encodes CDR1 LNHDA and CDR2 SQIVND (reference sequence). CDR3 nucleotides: TGTGCCAGTAGTGCCGACAGGGGTTACGAGCAGTACTTC. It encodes CASSADRGYEQYF.

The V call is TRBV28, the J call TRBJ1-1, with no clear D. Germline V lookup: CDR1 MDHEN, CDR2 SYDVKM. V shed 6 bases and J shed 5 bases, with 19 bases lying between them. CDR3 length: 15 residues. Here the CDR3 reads CASSTRLGYGTEAFF. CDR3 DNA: TGTGCCAGCAGCACGAGACTGGGTTACGGAACTGAAGCTTTCTTT.